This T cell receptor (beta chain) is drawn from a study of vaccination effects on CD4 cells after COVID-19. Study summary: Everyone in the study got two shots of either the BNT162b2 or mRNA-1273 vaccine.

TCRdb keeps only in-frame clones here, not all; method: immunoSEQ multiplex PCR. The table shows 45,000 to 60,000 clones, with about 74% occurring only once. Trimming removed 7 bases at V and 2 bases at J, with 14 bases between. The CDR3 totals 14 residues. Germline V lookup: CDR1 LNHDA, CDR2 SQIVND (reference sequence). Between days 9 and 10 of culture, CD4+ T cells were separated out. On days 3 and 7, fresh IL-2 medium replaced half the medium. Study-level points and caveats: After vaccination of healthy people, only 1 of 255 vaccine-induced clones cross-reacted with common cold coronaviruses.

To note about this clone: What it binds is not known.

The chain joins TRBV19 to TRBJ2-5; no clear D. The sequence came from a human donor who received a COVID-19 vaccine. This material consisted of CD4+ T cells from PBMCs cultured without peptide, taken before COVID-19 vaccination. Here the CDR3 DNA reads TGTGCCAGTAACCCCGCTGGGCCACAAGAGACCCAGTACTTC. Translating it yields CASNPAGPQETQYF.